Below, 30 T cell receptor beta chains from the same sample are listed, as sequenced in a study of cytomegalovirus exposure and HLA in healthy donors. The PCR ran on 60 Vbeta and 13 Jbeta primers. Profiling relied on immunoSEQ multiplex PCR, and the TCRdb table lists in-frame clones only, not all of them. The sample records some 190,000 clones, 87% being singletons. The sequenced material came from PBMCs. These receptors originate from a man aged 25 to 45 in good health and CMV-seronegative.

V and J are TRBV4-1 and TRBJ2-2; TRBD1 agrees at 7 bases. Trimming cost V 1 base and J 11 bases; bases outside gene matches: 4. The CDR3 is made up of 13 amino acids. Germline V gene sequence: CDR1 MGHRA, CDR2 YSYEKL. In DNA form, the CDR3 reads TGCGCCAGCAGCCAAGGAGGGGGCGAAGAGCTGTTTTTT. Translation gives CASSQGGGEELFF.

The chain is built from TRBV7-2 and TRBJ2-7; 7 positions match TRBD2. V dropped 5 bases and J dropped 6; count of bases not matched to a gene: 7. CDR3 length: 13 residues. Germline V gene sequence: CDR1 SGHTA, CDR2 FQGNSA. The CDR3 region is CASSPGRAREQYF. CDR3 coding DNA: TGTGCCAGCAGCCCAGGGAGGGCTCGCGAGCAGTACTTC.

The V gene is TRBV19, the J gene TRBJ2-7; possible D gene TRBD1, 5 bases. The CDR3 totals 13 residues. V shed 4 bases and J shed 0 bases, with 7 bases lying between them. The V gene's germline CDR1 is LNHDA and CDR2 SQIVND (reference sequence). The CDR3 bases are TGTGCCAGTAGTACCCAGGGCTCCTACGAGCAGTACTTC. This encodes CASSTQGSYEQYF. Based on the CDR3 plus reference TRBV19 and TRBJ2-7, the full variable domain is DGGITQSPKYLFRKEGQNVTLSCEQNLNHDAMYWYRQDPGQGLRLIYYSQIVNDFQKGDIAEGYSVSREKKESFPLTVTSAQKNPTAFYLCASSTQGSYEQYFGPGTRLTVT.

V and J are TRBV5-4 and TRBJ2-5, with D possibly TRBD2 on 7 matching bases. V shed 4 bases and J shed 5 bases, with 18 bases lying between them. Germline CDR1 is SGHNT and CDR2 is YYREEE (reference sequence). The CDR3 runs to 15 residues. CDR3 loop: CASSAVGGGTETQYF. The CDR3 DNA follows: TGTGCCAGCAGCGCCGTAGGGGGGGGCACTGAGACCCAGTACTTC.

This sequence joins TRBV5-4 and TRBJ1-1, with D possibly TRBD1 on 6 matching bases. The CDR3 consists of 13 residues. Germline V CDR1 and CDR2: SGHNT, YYREEE (reference sequence). Trimming removed 2 bases at V and 7 bases at J, with 12 bases between. The CDR3 nucleotides are TGTGCCAGCAGCTTACCAGGGGCCATTGAAGCTTTCTTT. Encoded protein: CASSLPGAIEAFF.

This chain uses TRBV6-6 with TRBJ2-3, with TRBD2 identical over 7 bases. The trim removed 5 bases at V and 4 bases at J, leaving 12 bases unmatched. CDR1 MNHNY and CDR2 SVGAGI come from the germline V gene (reference sequence). The length of the CDR3 is 16 residues. CDR3 coding DNA: TGTGCCAGCAGTGGGGACGTAAGTGGGAGGGCAGATACGCAGTATTTT. This codes for CASSGDVSGRADTQYF.

This clone has only one observation. The chain is built from TRBV14 and TRBJ2-1, with 11 bases that match TRBD1. Germline CDR1 is SGHDN and CDR2 is FVKESK. J gave up 7 bases and V 3 bases, and 8 bases lay outside the gene matches. This CDR3 has 16 residues. CDR3: CASSQSGTGGMNEQFF. For the CDR3, the DNA is TGTGCCAGCAGCCAGTCAGGGACAGGGGGGATGAATGAGCAGTTCTTC.

This chain links TRBV5-1 with TRBJ1-1; D gene unclear. The germline V and J ends were trimmed by 4 bases and 9 bases, with 28 bases remaining between them. The germline V gene encodes CDR1 SGHRS and CDR2 YFSETQ. The CDR3 has 17 amino acids. In DNA form, the CDR3 reads TGCGCCAGCAGCCCCCGCGACCTCCGTCAAGGCGGGGAAAAAGCTTTCTTT. Its translation: CASSPRDLRQGGEKAFF.

The V and J genes are TRBV14 and TRBJ1-3, with 7 positions matching TRBD1. Germline V gives CDR1 SGHDN, CDR2 FVKESK. Losses at the gene ends were 1 base for V and 4 bases for J; bases not matched to a gene: 13. The CDR3 length is 18 residues. For the CDR3, the DNA is TGTGCCAGCAGCCAAGGAGCAGACAGGGACAACTTCGGAAACACCATATATTTT. Protein product: CASSQGADRDNFGNTIYF.

This chain connects TRBV7-9 to TRBJ2-3; 7 bases line up with TRBD1. Losses at the gene ends were 5 bases for V and 6 bases for J; bases not matched to a gene: 8. The germline gives CDR1 SEHNR, CDR2 FQNEAQ (reference sequence). The CDR3 extends over 14 amino acids. This CDR3 is CASSQTGFPDTQYF. Written as DNA, the CDR3 is TGTGCCAGCAGCCAGACAGGGTTCCCCGATACGCAGTATTTT.

V and J are TRBV6-7 and TRBJ1-5, with 9 bases lining up with TRBD1. TRBV6-7 is sorted into the ORF group, with uncertain function. The CDR3 spans 19 residues. J gave up 1 base and V 2 bases, and 12 bases lay outside the gene matches. The CDR3 DNA reads as TGTGCCAGCAGTTACACCCTCGGGGGGACAGGGAAAAGCAATCAGCCCCAGCATTTT. Protein product: CASSYTLGGTGKSNQPQHF.

The chain links TRBV5-4 to TRBJ2-1; 14 nucleotides match TRBD2. The CDR3 length is 18 residues. V lost 4 bases, J lost 5 bases, and 11 bases stayed unmatched. In germline, CDR1 is SGHNT, CDR2 YYREEE (reference sequence). CDR3 in amino acids: CASSQEGLAGVGHNEQFF. The CDR3 region has the DNA TGTGCCAGCAGCCAGGAGGGACTAGCGGGAGTAGGGCACAATGAGCAGTTCTTC.

This rearrangement joins TRBV5-1 to TRBJ1-4; the D is unclear. CDR1 SGHRS and CDR2 YFSETQ come from the germline V gene. The length of the CDR3 is 14 residues. The V and J ends lost 3 bases and 0 bases respectively, with 6 bases between them. DNA for the CDR3: TGCGCCAGCAGCTCGGGTGCAACTAATGAAAAACTGTTTTTT. It codes for CASSSGATNEKLFF.

The V call is TRBV5-3, the J call TRBJ1-3, with 7 bases lining up with TRBD1. TRBV5-3 is identified as an open reading frame with a role that is uncertain. J gave up 0 bases and V 2 bases, and 5 bases lay outside the gene matches. The CDR3 consists of 16 residues. The chain's CDR3 is CARSFGDSHSGNTIYF. The CDR3 DNA follows: TGTGCCAGAAGCTTCGGGGACAGCCACTCTGGAAACACCATATATTTT.

This clone came up once. The V gene is TRBV2, the J gene TRBJ2-1, with 12 nucleotides matching TRBD2. This CDR3 has 15 residues. J was trimmed by 4 bases and V by 5 bases; bases with no gene match: 3. From germline, CDR1 is SNHLY and CDR2 FYNNEI. CDR3 sequence reads: CASSPTSGGYNEQFF. The DNA of the CDR3 is TGTGCCAGCAGTCCGACTAGCGGGGGATACAATGAGCAGTTCTTC.

This clone has just one count. V is TRBV5-1 and J is TRBJ2-7; 10 bases fit TRBD1. V lost 0 bases to trimming and J lost 3 bases; unmatched junction nucleotides: 3. The CDR3 extends over 15 amino acids. Germline V CDR1 and CDR2: SGHRS, YFSETQ. Written as DNA, the CDR3 is TGCGCCAGCAGCTTGGTAAGGGACAGGGGCTACGAGCAGTACTTC. Translated: CASSLVRDRGYEQYF.

V usage is TRBV10-3 and J usage is TRBJ2-7; 7 nucleotides align to TRBD2. CDR1 and CDR2 (germline): ENHRY, SYGVKD. There are 13 residues in the CDR3. Losses at the gene ends were 10 bases for V and 0 bases for J; bases not matched to a gene: 6. The CDR3 is CATEGLSSYEQYF. The DNA of the CDR3 is TGTGCCACCGAGGGACTATCCTCCTACGAGCAGTACTTC.

CDR3 sequence (DNA): TGTGCCAGTAGTACCGGGACAGGGGACTACAATGAGCAGTTCTTC. It yields the protein CASSTGTGDYNEQFF. The chain carries TRBV19 and TRBJ2-1; TRBD1 matches at 10 bases. The V and J ends lost 4 bases and 3 bases, in that order; junction bases with no gene match: 3. The germline gives CDR1 LNHDA, CDR2 SQIVND (reference sequence). The CDR3 runs to 15 residues.

This sequence joins TRBV6-6 and TRBJ1-6, with D perhaps matching TRBD1 (6 bases). Trimming removed 2 bases at V and 10 bases at J, with 12 bases between. The CDR3 covers 14 residues. The germline gives CDR1 MNHNY, CDR2 SVGAGI (reference sequence). The CDR3 here is CASSYRTEESPLHF. Here the CDR3 DNA reads TGTGCCAGCAGTTACCGGACAGAGGAATCACCCCTCCACTTT.

J is TRBJ1-3 and V is TRBV6-5; TRBD1 aligns across 7 bases. The CDR3 has 15 amino acids. J was trimmed by 0 bases and V by 2 bases; bases with no gene match: 1. In germline, CDR1 is MNHEY, CDR2 SVGAGI. The CDR3 reads CASSYDRDSGNTIYF. The CDR3 bases are TGTGCCAGCAGTTACGACAGGGACTCTGGAAACACCATATATTTT.

The chain is built from TRBV7-8 and TRBJ2-7; 8 bases align to TRBD2. This CDR3 spans 19 amino acids. In germline, CDR1 is SGHVS, CDR2 FQNEAQ. After removal of 0 bases from V and 5 bases from J, the junction contained 18 bases not matched to a gene. The CDR3 sequence is CASSLARVTSVGAAHEQYF. The CDR3 DNA reads as TGTGCCAGCAGCTTAGCGCGTGTGACTAGCGTAGGGGCCGCCCACGAGCAGTACTTC.

This chain joins TRBV27 and TRBJ2-7, with a tentative D call TRBD2 (5 bases). CDR1 is MNHEY, CDR2 SMNVEV, per germline (reference sequence). V lost 5 bases to trimming and J lost 4 bases, with 12 bases between them. The CDR3 spans 13 residues. The CDR3 is CASSALGMYEQYF. The CDR3 DNA follows: TGTGCCAGCAGTGCTCTCGGGATGTACGAGCAGTACTTC.

Concerning this clone itself: Germline and junction disagree at one end, which may indicate a read error. The chain is built from TRBV7-7 and TRBJ1-5, with 7 bases that match TRBD1. CDR3 length: 15 amino acids. The germline V gene has CDR1 SSHAT and CDR2 FNYEAQ (reference sequence). CDR3 DNA: TGTGCTAGCAGCTACAGGGGTAAAAGGGATCAGCCCCAGCATTTT. It translates to CASSYRGKRDQPQHF.

The chain has TRBV10-1 and TRBJ2-7, with D perhaps matching TRBD2 (6 bases). The germline V gene has CDR1 WNHNN and CDR2 SYGVQD (reference sequence). The CDR3 spans 14 residues. Trimming left V 8 bases short and J 6 bases short, with 20 bases between. The CDR3 nucleotides read TGCGCCAGCCGTCCCGGGTTGGAGGGGAGCGAGCAGTACTTC. It codes for CASRPGLEGSEQYF.

The rearrangement uses TRBV7-8 and TRBJ2-3, with D perhaps TRBD2 (5 bases). V was shortened by 6 bases and J by 6 bases, with 16 bases between the two germline ends. The length of the CDR3 is 14 residues. Germline assignment: CDR1 SGHVS and CDR2 FQNEAQ. Here the CDR3 DNA reads TGTGCCAGCAGTCTCTCTGCCGGGGAGGATACGCAGTATTTT. This encodes CASSLSAGEDTQYF.

The chain has TRBV7-2 and TRBJ2-1; tentative D call: TRBD2 (5 bases). Germline values: CDR1 SGHTA, CDR2 FQGNSA. The CDR3 totals 16 residues. Trimming took off 0 bases at V and 5 bases at J, with 14 bases between the two ends. The CDR3 coding sequence is TGTGCCAGCAGCTTAGCGGTTGAGGGAGCCGACAATGAGCAGTTCTTC. This translates into CASSLAVEGADNEQFF.

The V call is TRBV5-6, the J call TRBJ1-5, with D perhaps TRBD1 (5 bases). This CDR3 comprises 15 residues. Germline-derived CDR1 and CDR2 are SGHDT and YYEEEE. Trimming removed 3 bases from V and 4 bases from J, with 14 bases in between. CDR3 protein: CASSSVRVGNQPQHF. DNA for the CDR3: TGTGCCAGCAGCTCAGTCAGGGTAGGAAATCAGCCCCAGCATTTT.

The rearrangement links TRBV19 to TRBJ1-5, with D possibly TRBD1 on 6 matching bases. The CDR3 has 14 residues. V lost 5 bases and J 8 bases, leaving 16 bases between the germline ends. CDR1 LNHDA and CDR2 SQIVND come from the germline V gene (reference sequence). The CDR3 DNA is TGTGCCAGTAGTTTCCCAACAGGGAGGGAGCCCCAGCATTTT. Amino acid sequence: CASSFPTGREPQHF.

This clone was recorded a few times. V is TRBV27 and J is TRBJ2-3; D is uncertain. Between the trimmed V and J ends, which lost 7 bases and 2 bases, there was a span of 10 bases. Germline V CDR1 and CDR2: MNHEY, SMNVEV (reference sequence). The CDR3 has 13 residues. CDR3 DNA sequence: TGTGCCAGCACAGAACAGAACACAGATACGCAGTATTTT. Amino acids: CASTEQNTDTQYF.

The rearrangement joins TRBV11-2 to TRBJ2-3; D call uncertain. Germline values: CDR1 SGHAT, CDR2 FQNNGV. Trimming removed 6 bases from V and 6 bases from J, with 7 bases in between. The CDR3 sequence is 11 residues long. CDR3 sequence reads: CASRNSDTQYF. In nucleotides, the CDR3 is TGTGCCAGCAGAAACAGTGATACGCAGTATTTT.